These T cell receptor beta chains were read from a single sample in a study of beta chain features in type 1 diabetes. Only in-frame clones appear in the TCRdb table, and some are missing; sequencing was by immunoSEQ multiplex PCR. The table records about 320,000 clones, 14% of them present only once. Sequencing used central memory CD4+ T cells from blood. Every receptor here comes from a young man in good health. Each CDR3 is given with its conserved first and last residue. The D gene is left open where the match is weak. Where a row states a size, it is once, few, many or the class of an expanded clone; other rows omit it.

d_gene: TRBD2; abundance: .; j_gene: TRBJ2-5; v_gene: TRBV19; CDR3nt: TGTGCCAGTAGCGCGGGACTAGCGGGAGTTGAGACCCAGTACTTC; CDR3aa: CASSAGLAGVETQYF
d_gene: TRBD2; abundance: .; j_gene: TRBJ2-4; v_gene: TRBV4-2; CDR3nt: TGTGCCAGCAGCTTGGTGGCTAGCGGGGGAAACAACATTCAGTACTTC; CDR3aa: CASSLVASGGNNIQYF
d_gene: TRBD1; abundance: few; j_gene: TRBJ1-1; v_gene: TRBV27; CDR3nt: TGTGCCAGCAGCTACAGGGGGCCTGGCACTGAAGCTTTCTTT; CDR3aa: CASSYRGPGTEAFF
d_gene: .; abundance: many; j_gene: TRBJ2-3; v_gene: TRBV5-1; CDR3nt: TGCGCCAGCAGCGAACAGGGGACTAGCACAGATACGCAGTATTTT; CDR3aa: CASSEQGTSTDTQYF
d_gene: TRBD1; abundance: many; j_gene: TRBJ2-2; v_gene: TRBV19; CDR3nt: TGTGCCAGTAGGGTCCCAGGGGGCGGGGAGCTGTTTTTT; CDR3aa: CASRVPGGGELFF
d_gene: TRBD1; abundance: .; j_gene: TRBJ1-5; v_gene: TRBV28; CDR3nt: TGTGCCAGCAGCCGACAGGGAATCCTTCTCCAGCATTTT; CDR3aa: CASSRQGILLQHF
d_gene: .; abundance: few; j_gene: TRBJ2-3; v_gene: TRBV7-9; CDR3nt: TGTGCCAGCAGCTTAGACTTTGGGGATACGCAGTATTTT; CDR3aa: CASSLDFGDTQYF
d_gene: TRBD2; abundance: .; j_gene: TRBJ2-1; v_gene: TRBV5-1; CDR3nt: TGCGCCAGCAGCCCCGACGGACTAGCGTCTTACAATGAGCAGTTCTTC; CDR3aa: CASSPDGLASYNEQFF
d_gene: .; abundance: .; j_gene: TRBJ1-2; v_gene: TRBV19; CDR3nt: TGTGCCAGTAGTCCAACCCACAGTTCGCTGGGAACCTTC; CDR3aa: CASSPTHSSLGTF
d_gene: .; abundance: .; j_gene: TRBJ2-7; v_gene: TRBV4-3; CDR3nt: TGCGCCAGCAGCCAATCTGACTCCTACGAGCAGTACTTC; CDR3aa: CASSQSDSYEQYF
d_gene: TRBD2; abundance: few; j_gene: TRBJ2-3; v_gene: TRBV5-1; CDR3nt: TGCGCCAGCAAAATCTCCCGGGACTACTCGCAGTATTTT; CDR3aa: CASKISRDYSQYF
d_gene: TRBD2; abundance: few; j_gene: TRBJ2-3; v_gene: TRBV5-1; CDR3nt: TGCGCCAGCAGCTCCGGGGGGGCCGGAGATACGCAGTATTTT; CDR3aa: CASSSGGAGDTQYF
d_gene: .; abundance: few; j_gene: TRBJ1-2; v_gene: TRBV2; CDR3nt: TGTGCCAGCAGTAGGAGGGGTTTGGGAGGCTACACCTTC; CDR3aa: CASSRRGLGGYTF
d_gene: TRBD2; abundance: few; j_gene: TRBJ2-1; v_gene: TRBV9; CDR3nt: TGTGCCAGCAGCGTTACGGGGCTAGCGGCGAATGAGCAGTTCTTC; CDR3aa: CASSVTGLAANEQFF
d_gene: .; abundance: few; j_gene: TRBJ1-5; v_gene: TRBV6-5; CDR3nt: TGTGCCAGCAGTACCTATAGCAATCAGCCCCAGCATTTT; CDR3aa: CASSTYSNQPQHF
d_gene: TRBD1; abundance: few; j_gene: TRBJ2-1; v_gene: TRBV19; CDR3nt: TGTGCCAGTTCCCAGACAGGGGGCGCATACAATGAGCAGTTCTTC; CDR3aa: CASSQTGGAYNEQFF
d_gene: .; abundance: .; j_gene: TRBJ1-2; v_gene: TRBV7-8; CDR3nt: TGTGCCAGCAGCTTAGAACAAGACTATGGCTACACCTTC; CDR3aa: CASSLEQDYGYTF
d_gene: .; abundance: few; j_gene: TRBJ2-5; v_gene: TRBV29-1; CDR3nt: TGCAGCGTCCGAAGGGCTTTGGAGACCCAGTACTTC; CDR3aa: CSVRRALETQYF
d_gene: TRBD1; abundance: few; j_gene: TRBJ1-4; v_gene: TRBV7-9; CDR3nt: TGTGCCAGCAGCCGTACAGGGGGCCTGGAAAAACTGTTTTTT; CDR3aa: CASSRTGGLEKLFF
d_gene: .; abundance: .; j_gene: TRBJ1-1; v_gene: TRBV4-3; CDR3nt: TGCGCCAGCAGCCAAGTAGGAAAAGTTAAGGGCACTGAAGCTTTCTTT; CDR3aa: CASSQVGKVKGTEAFF
d_gene: .; abundance: .; j_gene: TRBJ2-1; v_gene: TRBV5-6; CDR3nt: TGTGCCAGCAACCCACTAGGATCCTACAATGAGCAGTTCTTC; CDR3aa: CASNPLGSYNEQFF
d_gene: TRBD1; abundance: .; j_gene: TRBJ2-3; v_gene: TRBV5-4; CDR3nt: TGTGCCAGCCGATCGGCAGGGGGCGCAGATACGCAGTATTTT; CDR3aa: CASRSAGGADTQYF
d_gene: TRBD2; abundance: .; j_gene: TRBJ2-1; v_gene: TRBV14; CDR3nt: TGTGCCAGCAGCCCACTGGGACTAGCGGGAGAAATTAATGAGCAGTTCTTC; CDR3aa: CASSPLGLAGEINEQFF
d_gene: .; abundance: .; j_gene: TRBJ2-2; v_gene: TRBV6-6; CDR3nt: TGTGCCAGCAGGGGAGTCGACACCGGGGAGCTGTTTTTT; CDR3aa: CASRGVDTGELFF
d_gene: TRBD2; abundance: few; j_gene: TRBJ2-3; v_gene: TRBV4-1; CDR3nt: TGCGCCAGCAGCCAAGATCGAGGCGGGGGACGCACAGATACGCAGTATTTT; CDR3aa: CASSQDRGGGRTDTQYF
d_gene: .; abundance: few; j_gene: TRBJ2-4; v_gene: TRBV7-2; CDR3nt: TGTGCCAGCAGCTTAGCCCCTATGGAGTTAGCCAAAAACATTCAGTACTTC; CDR3aa: CASSLAPMELAKNIQYF
d_gene: .; abundance: .; j_gene: TRBJ2-2; v_gene: TRBV19; CDR3nt: TGTGCCAGTCGTCAAGGGCCCGGGGAGCTGTTTTTT; CDR3aa: CASRQGPGELFF
d_gene: .; abundance: .; j_gene: TRBJ1-2; v_gene: TRBV4-3; CDR3nt: TGCGCCAGCAGCCAAGGCCTTCCGGGGCAGACCTTCTATGGCTACACCTTC; CDR3aa: CASSQGLPGQTFYGYTF
d_gene: TRBD1; abundance: .; j_gene: TRBJ2-1; v_gene: TRBV27; CDR3nt: TGTGCCAGCAGTTTACTCGGGACAGGGGTGAATGAGCAGTTCTTC; CDR3aa: CASSLLGTGVNEQFF
d_gene: .; abundance: once; j_gene: TRBJ2-5; v_gene: TRBV5-1; CDR3nt: TGCGCCAGCAGCTTGGCCCCAGAGACCCAGTACTTC; CDR3aa: CASSLAPETQYF
d_gene: .; abundance: .; j_gene: TRBJ2-1; v_gene: TRBV2; CDR3nt: TGTGCCAGCAGTGAAACTCATTGGGAAGGTGAGCAGTTCTTC; CDR3aa: CASSETHWEGEQFF
d_gene: TRBD2; abundance: few; j_gene: TRBJ2-1; v_gene: TRBV4-3; CDR3nt: TGCGCCAGCAGCCAAAACGGCGGGAGGGCCTACAATGAGCAGTTCTTC; CDR3aa: CASSQNGGRAYNEQFF
d_gene: .; abundance: many; j_gene: TRBJ2-7; v_gene: TRBV5-1; CDR3nt: TGCGCCAGCAGCGCCGACAGTTACGAGCAGTACTTC; CDR3aa: CASSADSYEQYF
d_gene: .; abundance: few; j_gene: TRBJ2-3; v_gene: TRBV5-1; CDR3nt: TGCGCCAGCAGCCCGATTGCGGGGGCCGATACGCAGTATTTT; CDR3aa: CASSPIAGADTQYF
d_gene: TRBD1; abundance: .; j_gene: TRBJ2-5; v_gene: TRBV4-2; CDR3nt: TGTGCCAGCAGCCAGACAGGGTGGCAAGAGACCCAGTACTTC; CDR3aa: CASSQTGWQETQYF
d_gene: .; abundance: few; j_gene: TRBJ2-2; v_gene: TRBV10-3; CDR3nt: TGTGCCATCAGTGATCGGAGGCAGGGAAAAACCGGGGAGCTGTTTTTT; CDR3aa: CAISDRRQGKTGELFF
d_gene: TRBD2; abundance: .; j_gene: TRBJ2-7; v_gene: TRBV7-2; CDR3nt: TGTGCCAGCAGCGAGGGACTAGCGGGGCTCTACGAGCAGTACTTC; CDR3aa: CASSEGLAGLYEQYF
d_gene: .; abundance: .; j_gene: TRBJ2-2; v_gene: TRBV6-5; CDR3nt: TGTGCCAGCAGCCTCGGGGGCCCGAGCACCGGGGAGCTGTTTTTT; CDR3aa: CASSLGGPSTGELFF
d_gene: .; abundance: few; j_gene: TRBJ1-2; v_gene: TRBV7-2; CDR3nt: TGTGCCAGCAGCCCAGGCGTGGCGAACTATGGCTACACCTTC; CDR3aa: CASSPGVANYGYTF
d_gene: .; abundance: few; j_gene: TRBJ2-3; v_gene: TRBV5-1; CDR3nt: TGCGCCAGCAGCGCCTCGGGGGATCTAGATACGCAGTATTTT; CDR3aa: CASSASGDLDTQYF
d_gene: TRBD2; abundance: few; j_gene: TRBJ2-7; v_gene: TRBV2; CDR3nt: TGTGCCAGCTTGAATTCCGGGGGGTCCTACGAGCAGTACTTC; CDR3aa: CASLNSGGSYEQYF